One TCR beta chain is described in this entry. The target of this receptor is not known. No much larger clone is present one base from it, and per-base qualities are unavailable. Every donor in the study was a healthy Caucasian. The data originate from a study of identical twins (dated by TCRdb to about 2016). Looking at the study overall: To test whether fetal clonotypes persist, this study deep-sequenced TCR alpha and beta repertoires from monozygotic twins, from unrelated adults of various ages, and from cord blood. To rule out contamination, replicate twin experiments were performed at different times with different library preparation protocols.

The library was generated by 5' RACE. TCRdb lists the instrument as Illumina HiSeq 2000. Template switching introduced a universal primer binding site; the final cDNA contained a unique molecular identifier, enabling accurate counting of TCR cDNA molecules. Specific primers in the conserved constant-segment region were used to synthesize first-strand cDNA for the TCR alpha and beta chains. To control for contamination, every cDNA library carried two barcodes: a SMART-Mk sample barcode plus Illumina barcodes. Two successive PCR steps introduced TruSeq adapter sequences along with Illumina sample barcodes. The TCR alpha and beta cDNA libraries were sequenced on the Illumina HiSeq platform using custom primers. Per the source publication's procedure: Raw reads were processed with MiGEC to extract unique molecular identifiers, and MiXCR was used to determine CDR3 positions. For each individual, recombination models were inferred using an EM algorithm with the repgenHMM and IGoR tools. The tcR package in R was used for shared clonotype analysis, with sharing normalized by the product of cloneset sizes. To study raw recombination free of thymic and clonal selection effects, out-of-frame nonproductive sequences were analyzed. Using fastp trimming at Q25 and MiXCR clonotype assembly, TCRdb reanalyzed the public sequencing data and kept in-frame beta chains. A single entry per CDR3 protein holds the most common genes and DNA from its merged rows. None of the V and J calls come from the authors' own analysis; TCRdb made them. In all, the sample holds 1.5 million to 2 million distinct CDR3 sequences, and about 32% of those were seen once. Less than 0.35% of the sample lies in the top ten.

What the study reported, not specific to this receptor: Fewer insertions were carried by abundant cord blood beta clonotypes, a similar but weaker trend appeared in young adult naive repertoires, and no such trend appeared in memory repertoires. Compared with coincidental sharing between unrelated individuals, out-of-frame TCR alpha sequences shared between twins showed an excess of sequences with low generation probability. Invariant T cells such as MAIT and iNKT could partly confound zero-insertion analyses, although diverse VJ usage argued against such confounding for most clonotypes. In monozygotic twins, recombination models systematically underestimated out-of-frame TCR alpha sharing, but the models matched the sharing seen between unrelated individuals. In beta out-of-frame sequences, excess twin sharing was weaker, because having fewer shared sequences lowered the signal-to-noise ratio. Conclusions relied on cross-sectional statistical analysis, since the same donors could not be followed over many years.

The specimen was cord blood. This receptor was identified in a newborn girl in good health.

At the DNA level, the sequence is TGTGCCAGCAGCCAAGTGCCAGCGGGAATCTACAATGAGCAGTTCTTC. Its protein reads: CASSQVPAGIYNEQFF. This chain is built from TRBV4-2 and TRBJ2-1; 7 bases in the middle match TRBD2. Counted from cysteine to phenylalanine, this CDR3 has 16 amino acids. CDR3 DNA only is kept here, 48 bases in frame from base 1. Via the germline V gene, CDR1 is LGHNA and CDR2 YNFKEQ. V has 1 base trimmed and J has 3 bases trimmed; junction bases matching no gene number 6.